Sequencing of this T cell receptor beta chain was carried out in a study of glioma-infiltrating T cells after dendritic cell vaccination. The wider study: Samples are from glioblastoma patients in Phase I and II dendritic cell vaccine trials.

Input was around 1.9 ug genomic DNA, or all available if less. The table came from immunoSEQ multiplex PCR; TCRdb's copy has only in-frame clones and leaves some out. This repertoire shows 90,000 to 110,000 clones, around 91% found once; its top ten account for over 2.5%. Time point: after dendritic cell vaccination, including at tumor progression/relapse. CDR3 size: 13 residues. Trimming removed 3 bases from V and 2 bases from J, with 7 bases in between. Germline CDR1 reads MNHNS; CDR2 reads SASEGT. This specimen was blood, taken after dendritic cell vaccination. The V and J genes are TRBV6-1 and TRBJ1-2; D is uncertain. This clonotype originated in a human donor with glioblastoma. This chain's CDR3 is CASSEAGNYGYTF. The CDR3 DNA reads TGTGCCAGCAGTGAGGCGGGGAACTATGGCTACACCTTC.